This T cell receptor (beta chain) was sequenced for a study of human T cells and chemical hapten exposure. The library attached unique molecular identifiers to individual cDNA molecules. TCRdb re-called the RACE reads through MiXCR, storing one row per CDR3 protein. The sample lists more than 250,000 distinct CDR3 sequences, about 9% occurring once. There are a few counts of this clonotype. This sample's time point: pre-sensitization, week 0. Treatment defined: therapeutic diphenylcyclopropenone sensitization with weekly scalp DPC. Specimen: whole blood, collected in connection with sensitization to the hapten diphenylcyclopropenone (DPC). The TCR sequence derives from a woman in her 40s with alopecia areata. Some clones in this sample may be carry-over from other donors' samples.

The CDR3 region has the DNA TGTGCCAGCAGTATCGCGGGACAGCAAGAGACCCAGTACTTC. It specifies CASSIAGQQETQYF. The genes are TRBV28 and TRBJ2-5; maybe TRBD1 (7 bases). Germline V gene data show CDR1 as MDHEN and CDR2 as SYDVKM. The CDR3 is 14 residues long. Trimming stripped 5 bases from V and 2 bases from J, with 12 bases between. Full variable domain (rest looked up from reference TRBV28 and TRBJ2-5): DVKVTQSSRYLVKRTGEKVFLECVQDMDHENMFWYRQDPGLGLRLIYFSYDVKMKEKGDIPEGYSVSREKKERFSLILESASTNQTSMYLCASSIAGQQETQYFGPGTRLLVL.